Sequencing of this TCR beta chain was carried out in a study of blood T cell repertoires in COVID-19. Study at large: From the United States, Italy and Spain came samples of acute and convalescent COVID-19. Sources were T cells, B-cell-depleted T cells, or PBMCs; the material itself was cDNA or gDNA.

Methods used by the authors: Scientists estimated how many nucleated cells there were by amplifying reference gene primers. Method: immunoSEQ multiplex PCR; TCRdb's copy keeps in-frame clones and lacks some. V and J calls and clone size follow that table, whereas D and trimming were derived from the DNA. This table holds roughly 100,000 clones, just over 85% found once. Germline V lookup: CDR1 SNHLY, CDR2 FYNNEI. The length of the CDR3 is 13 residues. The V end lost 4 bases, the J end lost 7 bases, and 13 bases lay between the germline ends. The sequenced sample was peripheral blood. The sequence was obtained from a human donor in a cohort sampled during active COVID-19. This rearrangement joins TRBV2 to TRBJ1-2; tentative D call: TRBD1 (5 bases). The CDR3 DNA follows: TGTGCCAGCAGTGTAGGGGATTTGTCTGGCTACACCTTC. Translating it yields CASSVGDLSGYTF.